What follows describes a single TCR beta chain. Its matching antigen is unknown. Full-length variable regions came from constant-region reverse primers plus semi-nested Nested Universal Primer A PCR. TCRdb analysed the 5' RACE reads with MiXCR anew, one entry per CDR3 protein. The sample has tens of thousands of distinct CDR3 sequences, 25% to 30% seen once. The CDR3 covers 12 residues. CDR1 is DFQATT, CDR2 SNEGSKA, per germline (reference sequence). Trimming cost V 0 bases and J 8 bases, with 7 bases left between them. Study-level points and caveats: Tumor Treg TCRs overlapped most with tumor naive CD4+ cells. Tumor memory CD4+ T cell TCR gene usage clustered with blood and lymph node memory CD4+ cells and lymph node naive CD4+ cells.

The genes are TRBV20-1 and TRBJ2-2, with no clear D. The source is a female donor with breast cancer. Sequencing input: tumor-infiltrating memory CD4+ T cells sorted from the breast tumor. Subset reported: memory CD4+ T cells, CD4+CD45RO+CD25-. Written as DNA, the CDR3 is TGCAGTGCTAGAGATCAACAGGGGGAGCTGTTTTTT. Translation gives CSARDQQGELFF.